This TCR beta chain was sequenced during a study of T-cell reconstitution after alpha-beta-depleted transplantation in children (dated by TCRdb to about 2016). About the investigation overall: Using TCR repertoire profiling, the study quantitatively followed how T-cell immune reconstitution unfolded in children after TCRalphabeta/CD19-depleted allogeneic hematopoietic cell transplantation.

Notes on this clonotype: The specificity of this receptor is unknown. Base qualities were left out, and no much larger clone turns up one base away.

V is cut back by 2 bases and J by 4 bases, with 9 bases in the junction unmatched. CDR1 SGDLS and CDR2 YYNGEE were looked up in the germline V gene. From cysteine to phenylalanine, the CDR3 is 16 amino acids long. The kept DNA is CDR3 alone, 48 bases in frame from the first base. Libraries were built with PCR. TCRdb records Illumina HiSeq 2500 as the sequencer. To normalize quantification of the TCRbeta repertoire, the TCR libraries were built with molecular barcoding that relied on unique molecular identifiers. TCRdb applied fastp at Q25 and MiXCR to the public reads, then kept only in-frame beta chains. Identical CDR3 proteins give one entry, which carries the most common genes and DNA. The sample table contains 500,000 or so distinct CDR3 sequences; only one count was recorded for approximately 30% of them. The top ten clonotypes cover about 2.3% of the sample.

This TCR derives from a human donor who donated a stem cell graft to a child with aplastic anemia. The chain joins TRBV9 to TRBJ2-3, with 8 bases matching TRBD2. This sample comprised PBMCs from the stem cell graft donor, obtained from the stem cell graft. The CDR3: CASSVSSGGPADTQYF. The DNA is as follows: TGTGCCAGCAGCGTTTCATCGGGAGGGCCGGCAGATACGCAGTATTTT.